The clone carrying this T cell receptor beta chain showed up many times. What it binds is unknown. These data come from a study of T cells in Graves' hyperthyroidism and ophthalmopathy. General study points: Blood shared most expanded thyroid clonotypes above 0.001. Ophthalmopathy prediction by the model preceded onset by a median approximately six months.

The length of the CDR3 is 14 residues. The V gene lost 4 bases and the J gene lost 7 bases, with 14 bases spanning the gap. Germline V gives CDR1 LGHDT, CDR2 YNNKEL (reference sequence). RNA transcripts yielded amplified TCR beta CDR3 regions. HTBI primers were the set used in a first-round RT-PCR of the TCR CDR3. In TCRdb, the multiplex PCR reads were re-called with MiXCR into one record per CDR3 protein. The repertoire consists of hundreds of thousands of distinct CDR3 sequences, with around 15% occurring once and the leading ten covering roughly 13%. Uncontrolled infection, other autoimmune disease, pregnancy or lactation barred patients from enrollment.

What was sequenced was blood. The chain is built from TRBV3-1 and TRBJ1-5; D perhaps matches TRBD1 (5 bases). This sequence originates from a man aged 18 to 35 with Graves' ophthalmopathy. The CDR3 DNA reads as TGTGCCAGCAGCCCAAATGGGGGGAACCAGCCCCAGCATTTT. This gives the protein CASSPNGGNQPQHF.